This T cell receptor (beta chain) was obtained from a study of CD8 T cells in Susac syndrome. The CDR3 length is 14 residues. Trimming left V 5 bases short and J 6 bases short, with 14 bases between. CDR1 SEHNR and CDR2 FQNEAQ come from the germline V gene (reference sequence). Random hexamers served to reverse transcribe about 0.45 to 1 ug RNA. With immunoSEQ multiplex PCR, TCR beta CDR3 was amplified across 54 Vbeta and 13 Jbeta. TCRdb ran MiXCR on the immunoSEQ multiplex PCR reads and lists one entry per CDR3 protein. Altogether more than 95,000 distinct CDR3 sequences are present, approximately 95% being singletons, with the ten largest covering roughly 0.31%. Sequencing targeted TCR beta in T cells from blood (CD8+ and CD4+). The multiple sclerosis controls consisted of treatment-naive patients with relapsing-remitting disease, either stable or active. The CD8+ and CD4+ T cells were negatively isolated, with the TEMRA cells enriched by FACS.

Sample: CD8+ T cells from PBMCs. The origin of this receptor is a human donor with multiple sclerosis. The chain uses TRBV7-9 and TRBJ1-5; D not resolved. The CDR3 protein is CASSQSGLGQPQHF. The DNA for the CDR3 is TGTGCCAGCAGCCAAAGTGGGTTGGGTCAGCCCCAGCATTTT. Based on the CDR3 plus reference TRBV7-9 and TRBJ1-5, the full variable domain is DTGVSQNPRHKITKRGQNVTFRCDPISEHNRLYWYRQTLGQGPEFLTYFQNEAQLEKSRLLSDRFSAERPKGSFSTLEIQRTEQGDSAMYLCASSQSGLGQPQHFGDGTRLSIL.